Shown below are 15 T cell receptor beta chains from a single sample sequenced in a study of glioma-infiltrating T cells after dendritic cell vaccination. Time point reported: after dendritic cell vaccination, including at tumor progression/relapse. Measured with immunoSEQ multiplex PCR; TCRdb has only the in-frame clones, and not every one. The sample includes about 82,000 clones, around 83% of them seen just once. Sequences were derived from blood, sampled after dendritic cell vaccination. The source is a human donor with glioblastoma.

The chain uses TRBV19 and TRBJ1-5; 10 bases match TRBD1. Per germline, CDR1 LNHDA and CDR2 SQIVND (reference sequence). The CDR3 extends over 15 amino acids. Trimming at V came to 5 bases and at J to 3 bases, leaving 4 bases not matched to a gene. The CDR3 DNA follows: TGTGCCAGTAGTTGGGGGACAGGGGTCAATCAGCCCCAGCATTTT. This sequence encodes CASSWGTGVNQPQHF.

This rearrangement joins TRBV19 to TRBJ2-2; D is ambiguous. CDR1 LNHDA and CDR2 SQIVND come from the germline V gene (reference sequence). Trimming removed 7 bases from V and 1 base from J, with 10 bases in between. The CDR3 covers 14 residues. The CDR3 coding sequence is TGTGCCAGTAATGCAGGATGGAACACCGGGGAGCTGTTTTTT. Translation: CASNAGWNTGELFF.

The chain carries TRBV7-6 and TRBJ1-6; 9 nucleotides line up with TRBD1. V lost 5 bases to trimming and J lost 8 bases; unmatched junction nucleotides: 7. CDR1 is SGHVS and CDR2 is FNYEAQ in the germline V gene. The CDR3 consists of 15 residues. The CDR3: CASSPQTGGDSPLHF. CDR3 DNA: TGTGCCAGCAGCCCACAGACAGGGGGTGATTCACCCCTCCACTTT.

J is TRBJ1-2 and V is TRBV28; 7 bases match TRBD1. The CDR3 runs 14 residues. Germline V gene data show CDR1 as MDHEN and CDR2 as SYDVKM. V shed 5 bases and J 1 base; nucleotides not matched to a gene: 4. CDR3 nucleotide sequence: TGTGCCAGCAGTCCAGGGGGTGATAACTATGGCTACACCTTC. As protein: CASSPGGDNYGYTF.

This clone was counted a few times. The gene calls are TRBV29-1 and TRBJ2-7; D is ambiguous. With 6 bases removed from V and 5 bases from J, the gap between germline ends came to 14 bases. The germline CDR1 and CDR2 sequences are SQVTM and ANQGSEA. CDR3 size: 12 residues. The CDR3 DNA reads as TGCAGCGTCCGACAAGAAACGGACGAGCAGTACTTC. Its translation is CSVRQETDEQYF.

The rearrangement uses TRBV10-3 and TRBJ1-1; a weak D match, TRBD1 (5 bases). Trimming removed 4 bases at V and 0 bases at J, with 9 bases between. The CDR3 runs to 14 residues. CDR1 is ENHRY and CDR2 is SYGVKD in the germline V gene. CDR3 bases: TGTGCCATCAGTGCCGGGACTGTGAACACTGAAGCTTTCTTT. Its translation is CAISAGTVNTEAFF.

This rearrangement joins TRBV5-4 to TRBJ2-5; TRBD1 might be the D (6 bases). CDR1 is SGHNT and CDR2 is YYREEE in the germline V gene (reference sequence). Trimming took 4 bases from V and 5 from J, leaving 12 bases between them. CDR3 length: 13 amino acids. CDR3 in amino acids: CASSTRGSETQYF. The CDR3 DNA reads TGTGCCAGCAGCACGAGGGGGTCGGAGACCCAGTACTTC.

This sequence joins TRBV11-2 and TRBJ2-5; 9 bases line up with TRBD2. This CDR3 contains 14 residues. Germline V lookup: CDR1 SGHAT, CDR2 FQNNGV. The J segment lost 10 bases and the V segment lost 5 bases, leaving 11 bases of the junction unmatched. The CDR3 DNA is TGTGCCAGCAGCCCATTGAGCGGGGGGCCGGGCCAGTACTTC. Translated, it gives CASSPLSGGPGQYF. The full variable domain, rest sourced from reference TRBV11-2 and TRBJ2-5, is EAGVAQSPRYKIIEKRQSVAFWCNPISGHATLYWYQQILGQGPKLLIQFQNNGVVDDSQLPKDRFSAERLKGVDSTLKIQPAKLEDSAVYLCASSPLSGGPGQYFGPGTRLLVL.

The chain joins TRBV30 to TRBJ1-5, with 9 nucleotides matching TRBD1. Trimming at V came to 2 bases and at J to 6 bases, leaving 8 bases not matched to a gene. From germline, CDR1 is GTSNPN and CDR2 SVGIG (reference sequence). This CDR3 has 15 residues. The CDR3 DNA follows: TGTGCCTGGAGTCCACAGGACAGGGGATTTCAGCCCCAGCATTTT. Translating it yields CAWSPQDRGFQPQHF.

The chain has TRBV19 and TRBJ1-5; D is undetermined. The ends were cut back, 7 bases at V and 0 bases at J, with 10 bases in the middle. Germline V CDR1 and CDR2: LNHDA, SQIVND (reference sequence). This CDR3 region has 14 residues. The CDR3 loop is CASTVDYSNQPQHF. The DNA for the CDR3 is TGTGCCAGTACGGTCGATTATAGCAATCAGCCCCAGCATTTT.

This rearrangement joins TRBV25-1 to TRBJ1-5; 7 nucleotides align to TRBD1. V shed 2 bases and J 2 bases; nucleotides not matched to a gene: 9. Germline CDR1 reads MGHDK; CDR2 reads SYGVNS. The CDR3 sequence is 17 residues long. The CDR3 DNA reads as TGTGCCAGCAGTGAACTTGACAGGGAAGAAGGCAATCAGCCCCAGCATTTT. It translates to CASSELDREEGNQPQHF.

The rearrangement uses TRBV16 and TRBJ2-7; TRBD1 matches at 7 bases. Germline V gives CDR1 KGHSY, CDR2 FQNENV. The length of the CDR3 is 16 residues. The trim removed 5 bases at V and 2 bases at J, leaving 12 bases unmatched. In DNA form, the CDR3 reads TGTGCCAGCAGCACCAATAGTCCCGGACAGGCCTACGAGCAGTACTTC. It is translated as CASSTNSPGQAYEQYF.

This clone has just a few counts. The chain uses TRBV4-3 and TRBJ1-1; possibly TRBD1 for D (5 bases). Per germline, CDR1 LGHNA and CDR2 YSLEER. V lost 3 bases and J 1 base, leaving 9 bases between the germline ends. There are 14 residues in the CDR3. In DNA form, the CDR3 reads TGCGCCAGCAGCCAGGACACCGAGAACACTGAAGCTTTCTTT. Translated: CASSQDTENTEAFF.

The chain combines TRBV5-1 with TRBJ2-7; no reliable D call. The CDR3 runs 14 residues. The germline CDR1 and CDR2 sequences are SGHRS and YFSETQ. V lost 4 bases, J lost 1 base, and 12 bases lay in between. The CDR3 bases are TGCGCCAGCAGCAACCCCCCCGGGTCCTACGAGCAGTACTTC. It encodes CASSNPPGSYEQYF.

There are a few counts of this clone. The genes are TRBV5-4 and TRBJ1-2; D may be TRBD1 (5 bases). There are 15 residues in the CDR3. Germline-derived CDR1 and CDR2 are SGHNT and YYREEE (reference sequence). Trimming took off 0 bases at V and 2 bases at J, with 11 bases between the two ends. CDR3 loop: CASSLAPGKNYGYTF. For the CDR3, the DNA is TGTGCCAGCAGCTTGGCTCCAGGGAAGAACTATGGCTACACCTTC.